This T cell receptor beta chain is drawn from a study of OX40 agonist ivuxolimab in advanced cancers. Study results and limitations: Relative to CD4+ cells, CD8+ T cells on average had more expanded clones.

Clones were read by immunoSEQ multiplex PCR, and TCRdb kept only the in-frame ones, dropping some. The data hold roughly 100,000 clones, with roughly 90% observed a single time. As regards this clone: Its specificity is not known. A read error may account for a junction end that differs from germline.

The CDR3 consists of 8 residues. Looked up from germline, CDR1 is SNHLY and CDR2 is FYNNEI. The receptor was derived from an adult with an advanced solid tumor such as melanoma, head and neck, liver or kidney cancer. The chain has TRBV2 and TRBJ1-1; D unresolved. This material consisted of CD4+ or CD8+ T cells sorted from blood, taken in a trial of the OX40 agonist ivuxolimab. CDR3 loop: CASTEAFF. The CDR3 DNA is TGTGCCAGCACTGAAGCTTTCTTT.